The clone carrying this TCR beta chain was counted ten times or more. RNA transcripts yielded amplified TCR beta CDR3 regions. TCR CDR3 regions were first amplified by RT-PCR with HTBI primers. TCRdb re-called the multiplex PCR reads with MiXCR, one entry per CDR3 protein. This sample has a few hundred thousand distinct CDR3 sequences, with less than 20% found just once. The V and J ends lost 3 bases and 4 bases respectively, with 6 bases between them. The CDR3 totals 12 residues. CDR1 and CDR2 (germline): MDHEN, SYDVKM. Clinicians diagnosed patients from clinical symptoms, serum thyroxine and TRAb, thyroid ultrasound and orbital computed tomography. This sample was included in a study of T cells in Graves' hyperthyroidism and ophthalmopathy.

This chain links TRBV28 with TRBJ1-1; D might be TRBD1 (5 bases). The sequencing sample was made of blood. This TCR was sampled from a woman aged 50 to 60 with Graves' hyperthyroidism. The CDR3: CASSFQGTEAFF. Here the CDR3 DNA reads TGTGCCAGCAGTTTCCAGGGCACTGAAGCTTTCTTT. Together with reference TRBV28 and TRBJ1-1, the CDR3 gives the full variable domain: DVKVTQSSRYLVKRTGEKVFLECVQDMDHENMFWYRQDPGLGLRLIYFSYDVKMKEKGDIPEGYSVSREKKERFSLILESASTNQTSMYLCASSFQGTEAFFGQGTRLTVV.